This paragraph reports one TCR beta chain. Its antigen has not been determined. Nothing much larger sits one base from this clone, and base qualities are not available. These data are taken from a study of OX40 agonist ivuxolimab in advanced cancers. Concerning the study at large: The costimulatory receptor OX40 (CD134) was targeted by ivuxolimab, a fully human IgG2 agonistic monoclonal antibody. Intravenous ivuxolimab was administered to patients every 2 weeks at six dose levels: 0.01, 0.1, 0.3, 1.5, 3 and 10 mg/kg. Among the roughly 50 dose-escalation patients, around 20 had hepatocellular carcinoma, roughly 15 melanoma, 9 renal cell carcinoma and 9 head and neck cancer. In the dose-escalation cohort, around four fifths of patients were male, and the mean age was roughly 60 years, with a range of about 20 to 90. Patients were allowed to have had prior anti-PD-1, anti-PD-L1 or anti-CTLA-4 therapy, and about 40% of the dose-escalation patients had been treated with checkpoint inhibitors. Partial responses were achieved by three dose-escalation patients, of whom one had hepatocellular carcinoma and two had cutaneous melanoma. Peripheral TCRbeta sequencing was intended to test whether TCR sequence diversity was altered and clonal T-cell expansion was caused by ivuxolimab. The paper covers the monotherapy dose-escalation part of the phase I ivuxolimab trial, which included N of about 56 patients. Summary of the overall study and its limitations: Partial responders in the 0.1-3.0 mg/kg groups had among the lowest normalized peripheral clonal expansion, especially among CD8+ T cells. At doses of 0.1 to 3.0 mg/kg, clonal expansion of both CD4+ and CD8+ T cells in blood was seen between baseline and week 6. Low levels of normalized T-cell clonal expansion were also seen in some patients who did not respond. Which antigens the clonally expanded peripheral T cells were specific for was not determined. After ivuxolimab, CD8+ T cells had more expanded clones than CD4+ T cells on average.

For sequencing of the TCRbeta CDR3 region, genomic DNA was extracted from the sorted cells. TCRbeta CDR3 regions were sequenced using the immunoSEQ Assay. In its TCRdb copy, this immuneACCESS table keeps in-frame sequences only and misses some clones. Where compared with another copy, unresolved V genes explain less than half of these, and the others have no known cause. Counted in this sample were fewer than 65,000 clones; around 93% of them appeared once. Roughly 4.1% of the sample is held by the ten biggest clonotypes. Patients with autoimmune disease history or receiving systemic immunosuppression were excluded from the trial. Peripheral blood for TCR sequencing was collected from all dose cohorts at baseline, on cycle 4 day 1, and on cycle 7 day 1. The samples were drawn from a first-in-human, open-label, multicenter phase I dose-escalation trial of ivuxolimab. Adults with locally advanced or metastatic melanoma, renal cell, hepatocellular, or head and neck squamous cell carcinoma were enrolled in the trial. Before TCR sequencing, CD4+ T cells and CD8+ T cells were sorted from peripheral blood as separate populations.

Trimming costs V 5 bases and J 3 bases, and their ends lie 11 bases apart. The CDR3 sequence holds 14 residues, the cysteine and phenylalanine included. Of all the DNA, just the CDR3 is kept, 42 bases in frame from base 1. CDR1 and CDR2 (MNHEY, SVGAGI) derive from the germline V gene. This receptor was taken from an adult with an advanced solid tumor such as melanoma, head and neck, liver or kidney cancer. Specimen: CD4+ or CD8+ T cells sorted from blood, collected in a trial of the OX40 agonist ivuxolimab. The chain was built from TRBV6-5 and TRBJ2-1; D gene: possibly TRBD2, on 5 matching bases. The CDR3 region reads CASSATLGYNEQFF. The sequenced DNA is TGTGCCAGCAGTGCGACACTAGGCTACAATGAGCAGTTCTTC.